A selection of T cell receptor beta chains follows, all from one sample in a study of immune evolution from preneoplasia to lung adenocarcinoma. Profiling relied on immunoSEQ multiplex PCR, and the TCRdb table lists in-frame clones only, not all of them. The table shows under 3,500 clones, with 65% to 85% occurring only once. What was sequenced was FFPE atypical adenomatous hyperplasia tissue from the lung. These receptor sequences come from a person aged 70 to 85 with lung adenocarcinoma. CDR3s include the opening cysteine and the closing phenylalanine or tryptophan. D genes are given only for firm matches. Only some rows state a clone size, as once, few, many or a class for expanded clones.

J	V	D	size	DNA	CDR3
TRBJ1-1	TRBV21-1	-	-	TGTGCCAGCAGCAAAGGACAACCGAACACTGAAGCTTTCTTT	CASSKGQPNTEAFF
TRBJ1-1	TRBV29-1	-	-	TGCAGCGTTGTTGGGGACTATGGGGGAGCTTTCTTT	CSVVGDYGGAFF
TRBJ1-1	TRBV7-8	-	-	TGTGCCAGCAGCTGGGGGACGGTCATGAACACTGAAGCTTTCTTT	CASSWGTVMNTEAFF
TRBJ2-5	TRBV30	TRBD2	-	TGTGCCTGGAGCCCGGGACTAGCGGCTCAAGAGACCCAGTACTTC	CAWSPGLAAQETQYF
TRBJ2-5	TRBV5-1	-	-	TGCGCCAGCAGTTTCCAAGAGACCCAGTACTTC	CASSFQETQYF
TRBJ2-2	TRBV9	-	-	TGTGCCAGCAGGGAGGCGGTCGCGAACACCGGGGAGCTGTTTTTT	CASREAVANTGELFF
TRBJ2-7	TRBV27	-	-	TGTGCCAGCAGTTTACAACCGAAACCCTACGAGCAGTACTTC	CASSLQPKPYEQYF
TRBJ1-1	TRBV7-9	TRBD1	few	TGTGCCAGCAGCTTAGGGCAGGGGGCTAGGTTGGACACTGAAGCTTTCTTT	CASSLGQGARLDTEAFF
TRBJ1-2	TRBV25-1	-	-	TGTGCCAGCAGTGATCACAACTATGGCTACACCTTC	CASSDHNYGYTF
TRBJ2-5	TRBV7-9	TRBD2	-	TGTGCCAGCAGCCCACTAGCGGGAACCAACTTCCAAGAGACCCAGTACTTC	CASSPLAGTNFQETQYF
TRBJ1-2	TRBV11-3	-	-	TGTGCCAGCAGACAGACAGGCGACTATGGCTACACCTTC	CASRQTGDYGYTF
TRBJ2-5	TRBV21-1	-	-	TGTGCCAGCAGCAAAGGGACTGGAGGGGGAGAGACCCAGTACTTC	CASSKGTGGGETQYF
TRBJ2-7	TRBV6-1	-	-	TGTGCCAGCACCCGGGACACCTACCTCTCCTACGAGCAGTACTTC	CASTRDTYLSYEQYF
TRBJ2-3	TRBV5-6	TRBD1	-	TGTGCCAGCAGCCCCGGGACAGGGGCAGATACGCAGTATTTT	CASSPGTGADTQYF
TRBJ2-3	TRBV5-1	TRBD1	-	TGCGCCAGCAGCTTACCTCAGGGGGCTCAAGATACGCAGTATTTT	CASSLPQGAQDTQYF
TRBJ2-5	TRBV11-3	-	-	TGTGCCAGCAGCTTTAGGACCAAAGAGACCCAGTACTTC	CASSFRTKETQYF
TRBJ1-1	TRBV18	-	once	TGTGCCAGCTCACCCCCCGGACAGACTGAAGCTTTCTTT	CASSPPGQTEAFF
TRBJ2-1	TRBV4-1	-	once	TGCGCCAGCAGCCAGACTGAGGACCCAGCCCATGAGCAGTTCTTC	CASSQTEDPAHEQFF
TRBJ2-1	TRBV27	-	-	TGTGCCAGCAGTTTAACAGCCCGCTCCTACAATGAGCAGTTCTTC	CASSLTARSYNEQFF
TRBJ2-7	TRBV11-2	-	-	TGTGCCAGCAGCTTAGGCCCCCCCGGGGGCTACGAGCAGTACTTC	CASSLGPPGGYEQYF
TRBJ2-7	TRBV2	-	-	TGTGCCAGCAGTGTCGGTGACAGCCGTATCTACGAGCAGTACTTC	CASSVGDSRIYEQYF
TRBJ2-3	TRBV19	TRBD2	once	TGTGCCAGTAGTATAGAGGTTCCTAGCGGGAGTGGTGCAGATACGCAGTATTTT	CASSIEVPSGSGADTQYF
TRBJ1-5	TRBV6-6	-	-	TGTGCCAGCAGTTACTTGGACAGAAGCAATCAGCCCCAGCATTTT	CASSYLDRSNQPQHF
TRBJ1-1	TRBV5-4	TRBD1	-	TGTGCCAGCAGCTTGGCTATGGGACAGGGTGAAGCTTTCTTT	CASSLAMGQGEAFF
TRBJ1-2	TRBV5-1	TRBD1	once	TGCGCCAGCAGCTCCCGGACAGGGGGGAACTATGGCTACACCTTC	CASSSRTGGNYGYTF
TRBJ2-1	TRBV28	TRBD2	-	TGTGCCAGCCCCCCGAGGGGACTAGCTGAATCCAATGAGCAGTTCTTC	CASPPRGLAESNEQFF
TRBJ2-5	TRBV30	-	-	TGTGCCTGGGCAATAAGACAGTGGAGGTCCCAAGAGACCCAGTACTTC	CAWAIRQWRSQETQYF
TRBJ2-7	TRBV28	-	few	TGTGCCAGCAGTTTTTTGCCCTACGAGCAGTACTTC	CASSFLPYEQYF
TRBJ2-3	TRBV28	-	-	TGTGCCAGCAGTACCCTTAGCACAGATACGCAGTATTTT	CASSTLSTDTQYF
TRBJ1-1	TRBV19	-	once	TGTGCCAGTAGTCGCGACATAGTGAACACTGAAGCTTTCTTT	CASSRDIVNTEAFF
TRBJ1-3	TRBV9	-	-	TGTGCCAGCAGGGGGGCTGGGGGGCGTTCGAACACCATATATTTT	CASRGAGGRSNTIYF
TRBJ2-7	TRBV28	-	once	TGTGCCAGCAGGGGCGGAAAAAACTCCTACGAGCAGTACTTC	CASRGGKNSYEQYF
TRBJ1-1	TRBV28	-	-	TGTGCCAGCAGCTGGGGGGTCCCTTTTTCTGAAGCTTTCTTT	CASSWGVPFSEAFF
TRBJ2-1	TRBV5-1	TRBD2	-	TGCGCCAGCAGCTTGGTCGAGCGGGGGAACAATGAGCAGTTCTTC	CASSLVERGNNEQFF
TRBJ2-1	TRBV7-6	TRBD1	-	TGTGCCAGCAGGCCGACAGGGACGGGTGAGCAGTTCTTC	CASRPTGTGEQFF
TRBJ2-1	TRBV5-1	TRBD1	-	TGCGCCAGCAGCTTGGGGGGGACAGGGTACAATGAGCAGTTCTTC	CASSLGGTGYNEQFF
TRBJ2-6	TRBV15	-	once	TGTGCCACTCAAAGGGCTGGGGCCAACGTCCTGACTTTC	CATQRAGANVLTF
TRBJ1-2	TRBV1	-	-	TGCACCAGCAGCCAATGCGGCACAGGGAACTATGGCTACACCTTC	CTSSQCGTGNYGYTF
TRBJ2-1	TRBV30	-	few	TGTGCCTGGAGTGTACCCTCTCCCCAGGTCTTGCGCAATGAGCAGTTCTTC	CAWSVPSPQVLRNEQFF
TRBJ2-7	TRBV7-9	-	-	TGTGCCAGCAGCTCCCCCGTCCGGGCAGGGAGCAAGTACGAGCAGTACTTC	CASSSPVRAGSKYEQYF
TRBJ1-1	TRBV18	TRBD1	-	TGTGCCAGCTCACCGGTACAGGGGGCGGGTACTGAAGCTTTCTTT	CASSPVQGAGTEAFF
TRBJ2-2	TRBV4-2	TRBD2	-	TGTGCCAGCAGCCCGGGGGGTCTAGCGGGATTAACCGGGGAGCTGTTTTTT	CASSPGGLAGLTGELFF
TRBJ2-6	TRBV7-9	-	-	TGTGCCAGCAGCCCTTACGGACAGTCTGGGGCCAACGTCCTGACTTTC	CASSPYGQSGANVLTF
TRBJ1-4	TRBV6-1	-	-	TGTGCCAGCAGTGAATTTGCGGGGGAAGGTGAAAAACTGTTTTTT	CASSEFAGEGEKLFF
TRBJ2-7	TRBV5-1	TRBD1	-	TGCGCCAGCAGCCTGGACAGGATAAACTACGAGCAGTACTTC	CASSLDRINYEQYF
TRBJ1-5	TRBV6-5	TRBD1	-	TGTGCCAGCAGTTACTCGACAGGGACCGATCAGCCCCAGCATTTT	CASSYSTGTDQPQHF
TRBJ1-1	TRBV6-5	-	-	TGTGCGACGGGGCCGAACACTGAAGCTTTCTTT	CATGPNTEAFF
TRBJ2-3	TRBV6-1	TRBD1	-	TGTGCCAGCAGCGAATGGGGACAGCGCACAGATACGCAGTATTTT	CASSEWGQRTDTQYF
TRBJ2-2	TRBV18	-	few	TGTGCCAGCTCAAGTATGGCGAACACCGGGGAGCTGTTTTTT	CASSSMANTGELFF
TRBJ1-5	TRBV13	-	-	TGTGCCAGCAGCTTAGTCGGCTCAGGGATGGGGCAGCCCCAGCATTTT	CASSLVGSGMGQPQHF